Described below is a single TCR beta chain sequence and its context. This specimen belongs to a study of cytomegalovirus exposure and HLA in healthy donors. Study as a whole: When just under 400 donors were genotyped, approximately 81% of them were found to fall in the Caucasian-associated ancestry cluster.

PCR primers comprised 60 Vbeta and 13 Jbeta primers. Measured with immunoSEQ multiplex PCR; TCRdb has only the in-frame clones, and not every one. The repertoire holds 130,000 to 150,000 clones, with 70% to 90% as singletons. In germline, CDR1 is SNHLY, CDR2 FYNNEI. The CDR3 is 14 amino acids. Deletions cut 8 bases from V and 6 bases from J, with 18 bases between. The sequencing sample was made of PBMCs. The J gene is TRBJ2-3, the V gene TRBV2; the D call may be TRBD1 or TRBD2 (5 bases each). The sequence came from a woman aged 40 to 50 in good health and CMV-seropositive. The CDR3 region has the DNA TGTGCCAGCCGTGGGGGAGCTTTCCAGGATACGCAGTATTTT. It is translated as CASRGGAFQDTQYF.